The T cell receptor (beta chain) under discussion was sequenced for a study of T cell clonotyping in hematopoietic cell transplantation. This clone was counted a single time. Here immunoSEQ multiplex PCR was the method, and the copy in TCRdb shows in-frame clones only, minus some. Counted here are under 10,000 clones, 81% occurring once; the ten biggest clones make up 4% to 5%. The sequence came from a female patient aged 50-60 years who had an allogeneic stem cell transplant from an unrelated donor, so the T cells may come from the graft donor. Some clones in this sample may be carry-over from other donors' samples. Sample: peripheral blood mononuclear cells, taken 180 days after allogeneic stem cell transplant.

In nucleotides, the CDR3 is TGCGCCAGCAGCCCACTAGCGGGAATGATCAATGAGCAGTTCTTC. The encoded protein is CASSPLAGMINEQFF. The V and J genes are TRBV4-3 and TRBJ2-1; 10 bases match TRBD2. This CDR3 spans 15 amino acids. J gave up 6 bases and V 4 bases, and 6 bases lay outside the gene matches. Germline CDR1 LGHNA, CDR2 YSLEER.